These 31 T cell receptor beta chains originate from one sample sequenced in a study of blood T cell repertoires in COVID-19. Using immunoSEQ multiplex PCR, the repertoire was profiled, and TCRdb retains in-frame clones only, with some absent. This table holds 95,000 to 150,000 clones, over 75% found once. The sample consisted of peripheral blood. The source of these receptors is a man aged 55-75 years with acute or convalescent COVID-19.

This clone was picked up one time. Here the CDR3 DNA reads TGTGCCACCAGTGACCCAAATGCTAGAGGGCAGTTCTTC. It specifies CATSDPNARGQFF. The chain couples TRBV24-1 to TRBJ2-1, with D hard to call. The germline V gene encodes CDR1 KGHDR and CDR2 SFDVKD. The CDR3 spans 13 residues. V lost 4 bases to trimming and J lost 12 bases, with 15 bases between them.

The chain has TRBV6-1 and TRBJ1-2; 7 bases align to TRBD1. Germline lookup yields CDR1 MNHNS and CDR2 SASEGT. This CDR3 is 16 amino acids long. J gave up 4 bases and V 1 base, and 9 bases lay outside the gene matches. This CDR3 is CASSEDEGGYRYGYTF. The CDR3 nucleotides are TGTGCCAGCAGTGAAGATGAAGGGGGCTATCGCTATGGCTACACCTTC.

V and J are TRBV10-1 and TRBJ1-6; 10 positions match TRBD1. The CDR3 is made up of 17 amino acids. Germline V CDR1 and CDR2: WNHNN, SYGVQD (reference sequence). Germline trimming cut 7 bases from V and 5 bases from J; bases unmatched to any gene: 11. DNA of the CDR3: TGCGCCAGCAATGCGTGGGACAGGGGTAGAAATAATTCACCCCTCCACTTT. This translates into CASNAWDRGRNNSPLHF.

CDR3 amino acids: CASSVGGGKNIQYF. In nucleotides, the CDR3 is TGTGCCAGCAGCGTAGGCGGTGGCAAAAACATTCAGTACTTC. The chain couples TRBV9 to TRBJ2-4; D gene unclear. CDR1 and CDR2 from the germline V gene are SGDLS and YYNGEE. With 0 bases removed from V and 3 bases from J, the gap between germline ends came to 7 bases. The CDR3 is made up of 14 amino acids. The full variable domain, in which reference TRBV9 and TRBJ2-4 provide the parts outside the CDR3, is DSGVTQTPKHLITATGQRVTLRCSPRSGDLSVYWYQQSLDQGLQFLIQYYNGEERAKGNILERFSAQQFPDLHSELNLSSLELGDSALYFCASSVGGGKNIQYFGAGTRLSVL.

This chain links TRBV6-5 with TRBJ1-2, with 8 positions matching TRBD1. Germline CDR1 MNHEY, CDR2 SVGAGI. CDR3 size: 14 residues. With V trimmed by 2 bases and J by 2 bases, 1 base remained unmatched. CDR3 DNA: TGTGCCAGCAGTTACGGACAGGGCAACTATGGCTACACCTTC. Its protein is CASSYGQGNYGYTF.

DNA for the CDR3: TGCAGCGTTGCCCCGGGAGGGACCGGAAACACCATATATTTT. Translating it yields CSVAPGGTGNTIYF. The rearrangement uses TRBV29-1 and TRBJ1-3; D may be TRBD1 (5 bases). Trimming shortened V by 4 bases and J by 4 bases, and 14 bases separated the two germline ends. Germline V gives CDR1 SQVTM, CDR2 ANQGSEA. The CDR3 covers 14 residues.

This clone was observed once. The chain employs TRBV5-1 and TRBJ2-2, with D perhaps TRBD1 (6 bases). V lost 3 bases, J lost 6 bases, and 12 bases lay in between. This CDR3 region has 14 residues. Germline values: CDR1 SGHRS, CDR2 YFSETQ. The CDR3 is CASSWLGAPGELFF. The CDR3 nucleotides read TGCGCCAGCAGCTGGCTGGGGGCCCCCGGGGAGCTGTTTTTT. Full variable domain (remainder filled in from reference TRBV5-1 and TRBJ2-2): KAGVTQTPRYLIKTRGQQVTLSCSPISGHRSVSWYQQTPGQGLQFLFEYFSETQRNKGNFPGRFSGRQFSNSRSEMNVSTLELGDSALYLCASSWLGAPGELFFGEGSRLTVL.

The V gene is TRBV27, the J gene TRBJ1-1, with TRBD1 as a possible D gene (5 bases). The CDR3 length is 14 residues. Looked up from germline, CDR1 is MNHEY and CDR2 is SMNVEV (reference sequence). The V and J ends lost 0 bases and 4 bases respectively, with 9 bases between them. As DNA, the CDR3 is TGTGCCAGCAGTTTATCTTCCAGGGCCACTGAAGCTTTCTTT. Its protein is CASSLSSRATEAFF.

V is TRBV5-5 and J is TRBJ2-2; no definite D call. CDR1 is SGHKS and CDR2 is YYEKEE in the germline V gene (reference sequence). This CDR3 spans 12 amino acids. Trimming removed 4 bases at V and 6 bases at J, with 7 bases between. DNA for the CDR3: TGTGCCAGCAGCGGCCCCGCCGGGGAGCTGTTTTTT. This codes for CASSGPAGELFF.

The chain combines TRBV3-1 (or the pseudogene TRBV3-2) with TRBJ2-1; 10 positions agree with TRBD2. The CDR3 has 15 amino acids. CDR1 is LGHDT, CDR2 YNNKEL, per germline (reference sequence). J was trimmed by 4 bases and V by 4 bases; bases with no gene match: 4. DNA for the CDR3: TGTGCCAGCAGCCCGACAGCGGGAGGGTACAATGAGCAGTTCTTC. Amino acids: CASSPTAGGYNEQFF.

On this clone: Other DNA sequences of this sample code for an identical CDR3. The rearrangement uses TRBV18 and TRBJ2-5, with unresolved D. Germline V gives CDR1 KGHSH, CDR2 LQKENI. The germline V and J ends were trimmed by 0 bases and 5 bases, with 7 bases remaining between them. The CDR3 spans 13 residues. Here the CDR3 DNA reads TGTGCCAGCTCACCACCGTCTTCGGAGACCCAGTACTTC. Its translation is CASSPPSSETQYF.

The V and J genes are TRBV2 and TRBJ2-1; 10 bases are a match to TRBD2. J gave up 5 bases and V 7 bases, and 5 bases lay outside the gene matches. The CDR3 contains 14 residues. From germline, CDR1 is SNHLY and CDR2 FYNNEI. DNA of the CDR3: TGTGCCAGCAAGCGGCTAGCGGGAGACAATGAGCAGTTCTTC. Protein product: CASKRLAGDNEQFF.

CDR3 coding DNA: TGTGCCAGCAGTGAAGGTGGGGGACTCCAGTACTTC. Translation gives CASSEGGGLQYF. V gene TRBV2 combines with J gene TRBJ2-4; D perhaps matches TRBD2 (6 bases). The CDR3 is 12 amino acids. The V gene's germline CDR1 is SNHLY and CDR2 FYNNEI. V was pared by 1 base and J by 13 bases, with 11 bases between.

This clone was observed a single time. The chain has TRBV4-2 and TRBJ2-7; tentative D call: TRBD2 (6 bases). This CDR3 has 16 residues. Trimming left V 0 bases short and J 0 bases short, with 12 bases between. Germline CDR1 and CDR2: LGHNA and YNFKEQ. The CDR3 here is CASSQDTSQPSYEQYF. DNA for the CDR3: TGTGCCAGCAGCCAAGATACTAGCCAGCCCTCCTACGAGCAGTACTTC.

This clone was counted a single time. This chain links TRBV19 with TRBJ1-4; tentatively, D is TRBD1 (5 bases). V was trimmed by 7 bases and J by 4 bases, leaving 10 bases between them. The CDR3 consists of 13 residues. Germline loops: CDR1 LNHDA, CDR2 SQIVND (reference sequence). The CDR3 nucleotides read TGTGCCAGTACAGCGCAGGGTAATGAAAAACTGTTTTTT. Its translation is CASTAQGNEKLFF. Variable domain in full (rest from reference TRBV19 and TRBJ1-4): DGGITQSPKYLFRKEGQNVTLSCEQNLNHDAMYWYRQDPGQGLRLIYYSQIVNDFQKGDIAEGYSVSREKKESFPLTVTSAQKNPTAFYLCASTAQGNEKLFFGSGTQLSVL.

V gene TRBV6-5 combines with J gene TRBJ2-1; D is unclear. V was shortened by 6 bases and J by 0 bases, with 12 bases between the two germline ends. The CDR3 runs 15 residues. The V gene's germline CDR1 is MNHEY and CDR2 SVGAGI. For the CDR3, the DNA is TGTGCCAGCAGGAAGAGCCCGAGCTCCTACAATGAGCAGTTCTTC. Translation: CASRKSPSSYNEQFF.

The chain combines TRBV30 with TRBJ2-6, with a weak D call TRBD2 (5 bases). Germline CDR1 is GTSNPN and CDR2 is SVGIG (reference sequence). The CDR3 spans 14 residues. Trimming left V 1 base short and J 1 base short, with 5 bases between. This CDR3 reads CAWSGGSGANVLTF. The CDR3 coding sequence is TGTGCCTGGAGTGGAGGGTCTGGGGCCAACGTCCTGACTTTC.

The chain is built from TRBV6-4 and TRBJ2-2; 11 bases align to TRBD2. The CDR3 loop spans 16 amino acids. CDR1 is MRHNA, CDR2 SNTAGT, per germline. Unmatched junction bases numbered 2, after V lost 5 bases and J lost 0 bases. CDR3 sequence reads: CASSRLAGTNTGELFF. DNA for the CDR3: TGTGCCAGCAGTAGACTAGCGGGAACGAACACCGGGGAGCTGTTTTTT.

This clone was observed a few times. The chain combines TRBV28 with TRBJ2-6; 8 nucleotides agree with TRBD1. The length of the CDR3 is 17 residues. V lost 2 bases to trimming and J lost 0 bases; unmatched junction nucleotides: 3. Germline CDR1 reads MDHEN; CDR2 reads SYDVKM. In nucleotides, the CDR3 is TGTGCCAGCAGTTTAGGACAGGGTTTCTCTGGGGCCAACGTCCTGACTTTC. Translation: CASSLGQGFSGANVLTF.

The chain links TRBV12-5 to TRBJ2-3; tentative D call: TRBD2 (6 bases). Deletions cut 7 bases from V and 2 bases from J, with 10 bases between. The germline V gene encodes CDR1 LGHNT and CDR2 FRNRAP. This CDR3 has 13 amino acids. The DNA for the CDR3 is TGTGCTAGTGACCGGGACTCCACAGATACGCAGTATTTT. Protein sequence: CASDRDSTDTQYF.

J is TRBJ2-6 and V is TRBV27; D is possibly TRBD1 (5 bases). V was pared by 8 bases and J by 2 bases, with 13 bases between. Per germline, CDR1 MNHEY and CDR2 SMNVEV (reference sequence). CDR3 length: 15 residues. CDR3 sequence: CASLSLGAGANVLTF. CDR3 coding DNA: TGTGCCAGCCTGTCTCTAGGGGCTGGGGCCAACGTCCTGACTTTC.

The rearrangement links TRBV7-9 to TRBJ1-2; 7 nucleotides match TRBD1. V lost 3 bases, J lost 4 bases, and 2 bases stayed unmatched. Germline V gene data show CDR1 as SEHNR and CDR2 as FQNEAQ (reference sequence). The CDR3 covers 13 residues. The CDR3 DNA reads as TGTGCCAGCAGCTTTGAGGGGGCCTATGGCTACACCTTC. It is translated as CASSFEGAYGYTF. Drawing the rest from reference TRBV7-9 and TRBJ1-2, the complete variable domain is DTGVSQNPRHKITKRGQNVTFRCDPISEHNRLYWYRQTLGQGPEFLTYFQNEAQLEKSRLLSDRFSAERPKGSFSTLEIQRTEQGDSAMYLCASSFEGAYGYTFGSGTRLTVV.

About this clone itself: The sample carries other DNA sequences with the same CDR3. The chain couples TRBV30 to TRBJ1-5; D gene uncertain. V was clipped by 0 bases and J by 2 bases, with 8 bases between them. The germline V gene has CDR1 GTSNPN and CDR2 SVGIG (reference sequence). This CDR3 contains 14 residues. The CDR3 DNA reads as TGTGCCTGGAGTGTACGCGGAGGCAATCAGCCCCAGCATTTT. It encodes CAWSVRGGNQPQHF.

The chain carries TRBV5-1 and TRBJ1-2, with 8 bases matching TRBD1. The CDR3 consists of 15 residues. CDR1 is SGHRS, CDR2 YFSETQ, per germline. Unmatched junction bases numbered 5, after V lost 0 bases and J lost 4 bases. Written as DNA, the CDR3 is TGCGCCAGCAGCTTGGGGACAGGGAGTGTCTATGGCTACACCTTC. Its protein is CASSLGTGSVYGYTF.

V usage is TRBV5-1 and J usage is TRBJ1-2, with TRBD1 matching over 8 bases. Germline loops: CDR1 SGHRS, CDR2 YFSETQ. This CDR3 spans 13 amino acids. J gave up 6 bases and V 4 bases, and 5 bases lay outside the gene matches. CDR3 bases: TGCGCCAGCAGCCCGGGGACAGGCGATGGCTACACCTTC. Protein: CASSPGTGDGYTF.

The chain links TRBV9 to TRBJ2-5; 9 nucleotides agree with TRBD2. The V segment lost 0 bases and the J segment 5 bases; nucleotides outside the gene matches: 8. This CDR3 is 16 amino acids long. Germline CDR1 is SGDLS and CDR2 is YYNGEE. In DNA form, the CDR3 reads TGTGCCAGCAGCGTAGGGGGGACTAGCCAAGGGGAGACCCAGTACTTC. This translates into CASSVGGTSQGETQYF.

This rearrangement joins TRBV5-4 to TRBJ2-1, with D possibly matching TRBD2 (6 bases). Trimming removed 2 bases at V and 3 bases at J, with 12 bases between. The CDR3 is 15 amino acids. Germline assignment: CDR1 SGHNT and CDR2 YYREEE (reference sequence). The CDR3: CASSFSRTNYNEQFF. CDR3 DNA sequence: TGTGCCAGCAGCTTTAGTCGGACTAACTACAATGAGCAGTTCTTC.

This clone appeared a single time. This chain joins TRBV4-1 and TRBJ2-7; TRBD1 matches 12 bases. The V segment lost 4 bases and the J segment 3 bases; nucleotides outside the gene matches: 4. The CDR3 runs 15 residues. CDR1 is MGHRA, CDR2 YSYEKL, per germline. The CDR3 DNA sequence: TGCGCCAGCAGCCGAGGGACAGGGGGCGTCTACGAGCAGTACTTC. Its translation is CASSRGTGGVYEQYF.

The CDR3 nucleotides read TGTGCCAGCAGTAGAGCAGGGTACTATGGCTACACCTTC. Its translation: CASSRAGYYGYTF. The chain employs TRBV6-5 and TRBJ1-2, with D possibly matching TRBD1 (5 bases). CDR3 size: 13 residues. In germline, CDR1 is MNHEY, CDR2 SVGAGI. The V end lost 5 bases, the J end lost 3 bases, and 10 bases lay between the germline ends.

This clone was counted a single time. The chain combines TRBV7-2 with TRBJ1-1; TRBD1 matches at 8 bases. Trimming cost V 5 bases and J 7 bases; bases outside gene matches: 15. This CDR3 has 16 residues. The germline gives CDR1 SGHTA, CDR2 FQGNSA. CDR3 sequence: CASSPRGTGGVGEAFF. CDR3 DNA: TGTGCCAGCAGCCCCAGAGGGACAGGAGGCGTCGGTGAAGCTTTCTTT.

The CDR3: CASFGTSEREQFF. CDR3 nucleotide sequence: TGTGCCAGTTTCGGGACTAGCGAAAGAGAGCAGTTCTTC. This chain joins TRBV6-5 and TRBJ2-1; TRBD2 agrees at 10 bases. The germline V gene encodes CDR1 MNHEY and CDR2 SVGAGI. The CDR3 is 13 amino acids. V shed 9 bases, J shed 10 bases, and the junction held 9 bases outside the gene matches.